The T cell receptor beta chain described here comes from a study of blood T cell repertoires in COVID-19. Study summary: PBMCs, B-cell-depleted T cells, or T cells were the source of the cDNA or gDNA that made up the material.

Trimming cost V 7 bases and J 0 bases, with 4 bases left between them. This CDR3 region has 11 residues. The V gene's germline CDR1 is SQVTM and CDR2 ANQGSEA. Produced via immunoSEQ multiplex PCR; TCRdb's table is partial and in-frame only. The data hold 300,000 or so clones, with approximately 86% observed a single time. What was sequenced was peripheral blood. The chain links TRBV29-1 to TRBJ1-3, with D unclear. This TCR came from a man aged 70-80 years with acute or convalescent COVID-19. Written as DNA, the CDR3 is TGCAGCGCCCTCTCTGGAAACACCATATATTTT. Translation gives CSALSGNTIYF.